A selection of T cell receptor beta chains follows, all from one sample in a study of T cells in Graves' hyperthyroidism and ophthalmopathy. MiXCR, run by TCRdb on the multiplex PCR reads, gives a single entry per CDR3 protein. The table lists 450,000 to 650,000 distinct CDR3 sequences, approximately 14% of them singletons. Sequencing input: blood. These receptors were collected from a woman under 30 with Graves' ophthalmopathy. The CDR3 runs from the conserved cysteine through the conserved F or W.

V	J	CDR3
TRBV6-2/TRBV6-3	TRBJ1-5	CASSYSGGGNQPQHF
TRBV7-8	TRBJ1-6	CASSSSPGLLYHF
TRBV27	TRBJ2-7	CASSQTSSYEQYF
TRBV7-9	TRBJ1-2	CASSLGQFYGYTF
TRBV18	TRBJ1-2	CASSAASTPLYGYTF
TRBV12-3/TRBV12-4	TRBJ1-2	CASSQTGVHYGYTF
TRBV7-9	TRBJ2-1	CASSSSGTNEQFF
TRBV20-1	TRBJ1-5	CSASQGLSNQPQHF
TRBV11-2	TRBJ2-5	CASSLGSGRVWETQYF
TRBV5-8	TRBJ2-3	CASSLIGPYNTDTQYF
TRBV20-1	TRBJ2-5	CSAGTSGSRGQETQYF
TRBV13	TRBJ1-1	CASSLEGEREAFF
TRBV30	TRBJ2-4	CAWSLWTGGTKGGYIQYF
TRBV11-3	TRBJ2-7	CASSLEPRGGLGSYEQYF
TRBV14	TRBJ1-5	CASSQVSGLSNQPQHF
TRBV19	TRBJ2-1	CASSSRAPSGSSYNEQFF
TRBV27	TRBJ2-3	CASSPRGPLADTQYF
TRBV6-4	TRBJ1-6	CASSVEGGSPLHF
TRBV7-6	TRBJ2-7	CASSLELDSGTGQYF
TRBV20-1	TRBJ2-7	CSARDRTSGSEQYF
TRBV10-3	TRBJ1-1	CATGVGPMNTEAFF